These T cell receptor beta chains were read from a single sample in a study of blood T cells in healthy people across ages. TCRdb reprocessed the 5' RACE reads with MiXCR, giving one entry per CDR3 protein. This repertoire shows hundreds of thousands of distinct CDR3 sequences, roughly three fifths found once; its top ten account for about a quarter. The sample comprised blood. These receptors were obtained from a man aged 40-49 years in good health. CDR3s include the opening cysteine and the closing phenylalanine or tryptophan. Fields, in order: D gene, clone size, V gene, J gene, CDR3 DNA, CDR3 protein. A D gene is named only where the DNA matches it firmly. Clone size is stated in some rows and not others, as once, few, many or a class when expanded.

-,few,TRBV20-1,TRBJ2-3,TGCAGTGCTAGAGATCTGACGTGGAGCACAGATACGCAGTATTTT,CSARDLTWSTDTQYF
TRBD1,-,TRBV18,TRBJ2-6,TGTGCCAGCTCTAGAACCGGGACAGGGGTCTCTGGGGCCAACGTCCTGACTTTC,CASSRTGTGVSGANVLTF
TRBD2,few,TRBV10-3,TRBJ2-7,TGTGCCACCGCCGGGAGCGGGAATAACGAGCAGTACTTC,CATAGSGNNEQYF
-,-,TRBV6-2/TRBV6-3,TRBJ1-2,TGTGCCAGCAGTTTCGCTCCGTTGGGGGACGGCTACACCTTC,CASSFAPLGDGYTF
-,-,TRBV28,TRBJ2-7,TGTGCCAGCAGTACCCACCCCGGGACGGTGACCTACGAGCAGTACTTC,CASSTHPGTVTYEQYF
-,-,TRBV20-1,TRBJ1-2,TGCAGTGCTACCAGACCCTACGAGTATGGCTACACCTTC,CSATRPYEYGYTF
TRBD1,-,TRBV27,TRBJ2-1,TGTGCCAGCAGTCCCCCGGACAGGGCCGAAGGTGGGCAGTTCTTC,CASSPPDRAEGGQFF
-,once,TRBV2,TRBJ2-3,TGTGCCAGCTGGACGGGGGATAGCACAGATACGCAGTATTTT,CASWTGDSTDTQYF
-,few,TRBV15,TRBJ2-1,TGTGCCACCAGCAGAGATCGGGGGAGTGAGCAGTTCTTC,CATSRDRGSEQFF
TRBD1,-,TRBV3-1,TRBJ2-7,TGTGCCAGCAGCCCGGACAGGGGCGACTCCTACGAGCAGTACTTC,CASSPDRGDSYEQYF
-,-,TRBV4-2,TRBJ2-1,TGTGCCAGCAGCCAAGACATTTCGACTTTTGAGCAGTTCTTC,CASSQDISTFEQFF
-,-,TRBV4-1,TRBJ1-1,TGCGCCAGCAGCCAAGAAAGATTCGGGACCGGTGAAGCTTTCTTT,CASSQERFGTGEAFF
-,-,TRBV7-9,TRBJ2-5,TGTGCCAGCAGCTTAGCGGAACCTGGGACCCAGTACTTC,CASSLAEPGTQYF
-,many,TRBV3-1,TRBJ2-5,TGTGCCAGCAGCCAAGCAATGGGCGGAGGAGAGACCCAGTACTTC,CASSQAMGGGETQYF
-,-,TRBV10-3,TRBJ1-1,TGTGCCTCGAGGGTCGGCACTGAAGCTTTCTTT,CASRVGTEAFF
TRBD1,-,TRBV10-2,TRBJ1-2,TGCGCCAGCAGTGAGCTAACAGGGGATGGCTACACCTTC,CASSELTGDGYTF
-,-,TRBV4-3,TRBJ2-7,TGCGCCAGCAGCCAAGGGAGTCCGACATCCGAGCAGTACTTC,CASSQGSPTSEQYF
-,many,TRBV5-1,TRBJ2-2,TGTGCCAGCAGCTTGGACACCGGGGAGCTGTTTTTT,CASSLDTGELFF
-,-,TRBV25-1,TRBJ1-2,TGTGCCAGCAGTGGGTCCGGGGGTCCATATGGCTACACCTTC,CASSGSGGPYGYTF
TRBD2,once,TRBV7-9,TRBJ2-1,TGTGCCAGCATCCACGAAAACCAGCGGGGGGTCAATGAGCAGTTCTTC,CASIHENQRGVNEQFF
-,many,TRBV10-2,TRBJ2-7,TGCGCCAGCAGTGTGCAGGGCGAGCAGTACTTC,CASSVQGEQYF
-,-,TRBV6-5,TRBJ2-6,TGTGCCAGCAGTTACTCGAGGGGACCCCGAGCCTCTGGGGCCAACGTCCTGACTTTC,CASSYSRGPRASGANVLTF
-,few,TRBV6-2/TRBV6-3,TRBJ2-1,TGTGCCAGCAGCAACAGCTACAATGAGCAGTTCTTC,CASSNSYNEQFF
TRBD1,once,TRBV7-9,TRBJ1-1,TGTGCCAGCAGCTTCCTAGGAGGCGCGACAGGGACCACTGAAGCTTTCTTT,CASSFLGGATGTTEAFF
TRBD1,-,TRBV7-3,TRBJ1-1,TGTGCCAGCAGCCCCTCGGCGGCAGGGGGCACTGAAGCTTTCTTT,CASSPSAAGGTEAFF
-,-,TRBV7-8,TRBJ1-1,TGTGCCAGCAGAAATTTCGACATGAACACTGAAGCTTTCTTT,CASRNFDMNTEAFF
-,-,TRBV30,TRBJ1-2,TGTGCCTGGATTCGAGGGAGGGACTATGGCTACACCTTC,CAWIRGRDYGYTF